This TCR beta chain was observed in a study of shared clonotypes between healthy human individuals. This clone was detected a few times. The sample carries other DNA sequences with the same CDR3. For each subset, genomic DNA was distributed in equal portions over several immunoSEQ plates. TCRdb's table, derived via immunoSEQ multiplex PCR, lists solely in-frame clones and lacks some. This sample has roughly 450,000 clones, with approximately 79% found just once. The ends were cut back, 6 bases at V and 6 bases at J, with 7 bases in the middle. The germline gives CDR1 SNHLY, CDR2 FYNNEI. The CDR3 extends over 11 amino acids.

This receptor was identified in a woman aged 40 to 50 in good health. Some clones in this sample may be carry-over from other donors' samples. The chain uses TRBV2 and TRBJ2-3; D unresolved. The sequenced sample was PBMCs. The CDR3, as DNA: TGTGCCAGCAGCGTGTCTGATACGCAGTATTTT. Translated: CASSVSDTQYF.